This T cell receptor beta chain was identified in a study of T cell clonotyping in hematopoietic cell transplantation. Regarding the study as a whole: Cells were unsorted, so CD4 and CD8 contributions were not separated.

For this clone: The antigen remains unidentified.

There are 15 residues in the CDR3. CDR1 is LNHDA and CDR2 is SQIVND in the germline V gene (reference sequence). With 5 bases clipped from V and 0 bases from J, the junction kept 3 bases outside the gene matches. The data were produced by immunoSEQ multiplex PCR, yet TCRdb's version contains in-frame clones alone and is incomplete. The sample yields 28,000 or so clones, almost 96% seen once. The clonotype was recovered from a man in his forties or fifties in good health. Some clones in this sample may be carry-over from other donors' samples. The sample consisted of peripheral blood mononuclear cells. The chain uses TRBV19 and TRBJ1-4, with TRBD1 matching over 7 bases. The CDR3 reads CASSLQGTTNEKLFF. CDR3 DNA: TGTGCCAGTAGTCTACAGGGGACAACTAATGAAAAACTGTTTTTT.